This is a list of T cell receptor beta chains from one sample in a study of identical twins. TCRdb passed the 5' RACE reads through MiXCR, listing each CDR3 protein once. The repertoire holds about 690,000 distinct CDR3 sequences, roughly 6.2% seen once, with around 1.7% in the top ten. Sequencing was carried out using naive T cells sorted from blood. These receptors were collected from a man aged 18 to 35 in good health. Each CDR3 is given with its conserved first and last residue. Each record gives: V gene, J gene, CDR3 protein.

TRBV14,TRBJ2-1,CASSQVGGGHEQFF
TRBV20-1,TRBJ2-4,CSARETGTAKNIQYF
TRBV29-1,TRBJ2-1,CSVEPPVEQFF
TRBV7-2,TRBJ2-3,CASSARDGDTQYF
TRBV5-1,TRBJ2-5,CASSPDRTVPQETQYF
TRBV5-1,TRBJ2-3,CASSLVSGARKTDTQYF
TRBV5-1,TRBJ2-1,CASSLGRGGWDEQFF
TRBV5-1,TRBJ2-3,CASSFNSGITDTQYF
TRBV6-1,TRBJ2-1,CASTRPGLAGGPEQFF
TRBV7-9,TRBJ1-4,CASSLAGFEKLFF
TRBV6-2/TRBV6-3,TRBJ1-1,CASRSPTGYTEAFF
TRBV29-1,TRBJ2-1,CSASSMAGGSANEQFF
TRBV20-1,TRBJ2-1,CSARDYKGPGDEQFF
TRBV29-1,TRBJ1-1,CSAQTGGEGTEAFF
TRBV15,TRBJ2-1,CATSRDRLAGGTDEQFF
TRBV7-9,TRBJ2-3,CASSFLREAPTDTQYF
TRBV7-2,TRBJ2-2,CASTFPGRAYSGELFF
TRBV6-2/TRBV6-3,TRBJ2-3,CASSYRTHLGTDTQYF
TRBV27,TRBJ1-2,CASTLLGASNYGYTF
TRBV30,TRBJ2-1,CAWSAGQGVNEQFF
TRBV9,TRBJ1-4,CASSVGVRGAASNEKLFF
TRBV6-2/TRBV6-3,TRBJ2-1,CASSPRQINNEQFF
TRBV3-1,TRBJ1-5,CASSQEGGAGQPQHF
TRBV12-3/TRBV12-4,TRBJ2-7,CASSLNSVLGEQYF
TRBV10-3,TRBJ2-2,CAISERKTNTGELFF
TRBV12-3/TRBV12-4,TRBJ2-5,CASSSDRGYQETQYF
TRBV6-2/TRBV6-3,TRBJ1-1,CASRVWGRTEAFF
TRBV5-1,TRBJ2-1,CASSLPGTSGTGWEQFF
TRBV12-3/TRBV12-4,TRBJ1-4,CASNTGIGEKLFF
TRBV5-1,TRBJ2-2,CASSGQGLAAGELFF
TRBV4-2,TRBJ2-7,CASSPPLLGESHEQYF
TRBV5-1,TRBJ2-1,CASSFEAGGANEQFF
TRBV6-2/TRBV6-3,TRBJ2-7,CASSYGPRGSGYEQYF
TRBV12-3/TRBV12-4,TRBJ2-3,CASSGTGGASDTQYF
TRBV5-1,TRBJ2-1,CASSLVAASSNEQFF